The rows below give T cell receptor beta chains drawn from one sample of a study of T cell changes during pregnancy in multiple sclerosis. This table comes from immunoSEQ multiplex PCR, and its TCRdb copy is limited to in-frame clones, with some not included. The sample records over 25,000 clones, approximately 90% being singletons. The sequencing here drew on CD8+ T cells from peripheral blood mononuclear cells, taken in the second trimester of pregnancy. All receptors come from a female donor with multiple sclerosis, enrolled in a pregnancy study. CDR3s include the opening cysteine and the closing phenylalanine or tryptophan. A D gene is named only where the DNA matches it firmly. The size of a clone is reported for some rows only, either as once, few or many, or as a class for expanded clones.

>TRBV11-2|TRBJ2-7|.|TRBD2
TGTGCCAGCAGCTCTACTAGCGGGGGTTTTTACGAGCAGTACTTC
CASSSTSGGFYEQYF
>TRBV28|TRBJ2-7|.|.
TGTGCCAGCAGCGATCCGGACAGCTACTACGAGCAGTACTTC
CASSDPDSYYEQYF
>TRBV13|TRBJ1-1|once|.
TGTGCCAGCAGCTCCGCAGGGATTCGAAACACTGAAGCTTTCTTT
CASSSAGIRNTEAFF
>TRBV5-6|TRBJ2-2|.|.
TGTGCCAGCAGCTTAAGTCTTTTAGGGGACACCGGGGAGCTGTTTTTT
CASSLSLLGDTGELFF
>TRBV11-1|TRBJ2-7|.|TRBD2
TGTGCCAGCAGCTTAGGGCTAGCGGCGACCTACGAGCAGTACTTC
CASSLGLAATYEQYF
>TRBV7-9|TRBJ1-4|once|TRBD1
TGTGCCAGCAGCCCGCCGACAGGGGCGAGTGAAAAACTGTTTTTT
CASSPPTGASEKLFF
>TRBV6-5|TRBJ1-1|.|TRBD1
TGTGCCAGCAGTTACCTGACAGGGTCGGCCACTGAAGCTTTCTTT
CASSYLTGSATEAFF
>TRBV6-6|TRBJ1-5|.|TRBD1
TGTGCCAGCACCCCAGACAGGGGGAGTGATCAGCCCCAGCATTTT
CASTPDRGSDQPQHF
>TRBV6-1|TRBJ2-5|.|TRBD2
TGTGCCAGCAGTGAACTAGCGGGAGCACCAGAGACCCAGTACTTC
CASSELAGAPETQYF
>TRBV18|TRBJ2-5|once|.
TGTGCCAGCTCACCACAACACGGGTGGGAGACCCAGTACTTC
CASSPQHGWETQYF
>TRBV6-5|TRBJ2-7|.|TRBD2
TGTGCCAGCAGTTACGCCCGGGAGGGAGCGGGGGAGCAGTACTTC
CASSYAREGAGEQYF
>TRBV2|TRBJ1-4|.|.
TGTGCCAGCAGTGTCGAAGGTCAGGCAACTAATGAAAAACTGTTTTTT
CASSVEGQATNEKLFF
>TRBV2|TRBJ1-6|.|TRBD1
TGTGCCAGCAGTGGATCAACAGGGGGTAATTCACCCCTCCACTTT
CASSGSTGGNSPLHF
>TRBV30|TRBJ2-3|.|.
TGTGCCTGGAATGCAGGACTTAGCACAGATACGCAGTATTTT
CAWNAGLSTDTQYF
>TRBV6-1|TRBJ1-4|.|.
TGTGCCAGCATGGCTGGGGGCGGCGAAAAACTGTTTTTT
CASMAGGGEKLFF
>TRBV27|TRBJ1-6|.|.
TGTGCCAGCAGTTCCCGTCTGGGCCAATCACCCCTCCACTTT
CASSSRLGQSPLHF
>TRBV5-1|TRBJ2-7|.|.
TGCGCCAGCAGCTTTGGGCAGGCCCTCAACGAGCAGTACTTC
CASSFGQALNEQYF
>TRBV4-3|TRBJ1-2|.|.
TGCGCCAGCAGCCAAGAGGGGGGTTTGATCTATGGCTACACCTTC
CASSQEGGLIYGYTF
>TRBV27|TRBJ2-1|.|.
TGTGCCAGCAGTCGTGACAGCTCCTACAATGAGCAGTTCTTC
CASSRDSSYNEQFF
>TRBV7-9|TRBJ1-1|.|.
TGTGCCAGCAGTGGGGGCCTCATGAACACTGAAGCTTTCTTT
CASSGGLMNTEAFF
>TRBV11-2|TRBJ2-2|.|.
TGTGCCAGCAGCCCCAGGGACACCGGGGAGCTGTTTTTT
CASSPRDTGELFF
>TRBV19|TRBJ2-7|.|.
TGTGCCAGTAGTACCGGGTCTAGTTACGAGCAGTACTTC
CASSTGSSYEQYF
>TRBV2|TRBJ1-1|.|TRBD1
TGTGCCAGCAGTGATGCCCAGGGGGCGAACACTGAAGCTTTCTTT
CASSDAQGANTEAFF
>TRBV4-2|TRBJ2-7|once|.
TGTGCCAGCAGCCAATTTGTACAGGGTTACTACGAGCAGTACTTC
CASSQFVQGYYEQYF
>TRBV12-5|TRBJ1-2|.|.
TGTGCTAGTGGCCAGGGAGGGCCGGGTTCTTGGGGCTACACCTTC
CASGQGGPGSWGYTF
>TRBV30|TRBJ1-5|.|.
TGTGCCTGGAGTGTAAGACAGAATCAGCCCCAGCATTTT
CAWSVRQNQPQHF